This passage covers 27 T cell receptor beta chains from one sample sequenced in a study of spatial heterogeneity in lung cancer. The time point was: sample taken at primary tumor resection. Whole RNA, isolated from tumor, nontumor lung or frozen PBMC, was sequenced without prior sorting. TCRdb processed the 5' RACE reads anew with MiXCR; each CDR3 protein has one entry. The table records roughly 2,600 distinct CDR3 sequences, around 4.5% of them present only once. The source was normal lung tissue next to the tumor, collected at surgery. The receptors derive from a female donor with early-stage non-small cell lung cancer.

The table lists this clonotype with many counts. Here the CDR3 reads CASSITGEDNQPQHF. The DNA for the CDR3 is TGTGCCAGTAGTATAACAGGGGAGGACAATCAGCCCCAGCATTTT. The J gene is TRBJ1-5, the V gene TRBV19, with 7 nucleotides matching TRBD1. This CDR3 has 15 residues. The V gene end was trimmed by 2 bases and the J gene end by 3 bases; junction bases not matched to a gene: 4. Germline CDR1 LNHDA, CDR2 SQIVND (reference sequence).

This clonotype was seen ten or more times. This chain uses TRBV29-1 with TRBJ1-2, with no clear D. Germline CDR1 SQVTM, CDR2 ANQGSEA. The CDR3 runs to 14 residues. The V end was cut by 0 bases, the J end by 5 bases, with 13 bases between. The CDR3 DNA follows: TGCAGCGTTGAAGAGGGTGGACGGGTTTATGGCTACACCTTC. Translated, it gives CSVEEGGRVYGYTF.

By sample fraction, this clonotype is medium-sized. This chain uses TRBV28 with TRBJ1-5; D may be TRBD1 (5 bases). The V gene's germline CDR1 is MDHEN and CDR2 SYDVKM. The CDR3 is 15 amino acids. V was pared by 3 bases and J by 7 bases, with 16 bases between. For the CDR3, the DNA is TGTGCCAGCAGTTTGATCTTGTCAGGGAGCCAGCCCCAGCATTTT. Its translation is CASSLILSGSQPQHF.

The table lists this clonotype with many counts. The chain links TRBV3-1 to TRBJ1-6; TRBD1 matches at 10 bases. The CDR3 covers 17 residues. Germline-derived CDR1 and CDR2 are LGHDT and YNNKEL (reference sequence). Losses at the gene ends were 0 bases for V and 6 bases for J; bases not matched to a gene: 5. CDR3 residues: CASSQEMGTGVNSPLHF. DNA for the CDR3: TGTGCCAGCAGCCAAGAGATGGGGACAGGGGTTAATTCACCCCTCCACTTT. The variable domain in full, with the rest retrieved from reference TRBV3-1 and TRBJ1-6, is DTAVSQTPKYLVTQMGNDKSIKCEQNLGHDTMYWYKQDSKKFLKIMFSYNNKELIINETVPNRFSPKSPDKAHLNLHINSLELGDSAVYFCASSQEMGTGVNSPLHFGNGTRLTVT.

This clonotype is termed medium-sized. The V call is TRBV15, the J call TRBJ2-1; 12 nucleotides agree with TRBD2. V lost 0 bases, J lost 1 base, and 13 bases stayed unmatched. This CDR3 contains 21 residues. Germline assignment: CDR1 LNHNV and CDR2 YYDKDF (reference sequence). Here the CDR3 DNA reads TGTGCCACCAGCAGAGACCCAAAAAGGGCTAGCGGGAGGGGTTCCTACAATGAGCAGTTCTTC. Translation gives CATSRDPKRASGRGSYNEQFF.

This clonotype is judged medium-sized. The chain employs TRBV27 and TRBJ2-1; 10 bases agree with TRBD1. The CDR3 contains 15 residues. Germline V gene sequence: CDR1 MNHEY, CDR2 SMNVEV (reference sequence). The ends lost 3 bases at V and 5 bases at J; junction bases unmatched: 4. In DNA form, the CDR3 reads TGTGCCAGCAGTTTGTTGGGACAGGGGAACAATGAGCAGTTCTTC. This sequence encodes CASSLLGQGNNEQFF.

This clonotype was seen ten or more times. The chain carries TRBV7-2 and TRBJ2-2; D is tentatively TRBD1 or TRBD2 (5 bases each). Germline CDR1 SGHTA, CDR2 FQGNSA. The CDR3 is 18 residues long. The V gene lost 4 bases and the J gene lost 2 bases, with 20 bases spanning the gap. CDR3 protein: CASSSLLPGRINTGELFF. The CDR3 DNA reads TGTGCCAGCAGCTCCTTGCTTCCGGGACGGATTAACACCGGGGAGCTGTTTTTT. Drawing the rest from reference TRBV7-2 and TRBJ2-2, the complete variable domain is GAGVSQSPSNKVTEKGKDVELRCDPISGHTALYWYRQSLGQGLEFLIYFQGNSAPDKSGLPSDRFSAERTGGSVSTLTIQRTQQEDSAVYLCASSSLLPGRINTGELFFGEGSRLTVL.

This clonotype is medium-sized by share. The V call is TRBV14, the J call TRBJ2-4; 11 bases are a match to TRBD2. From germline, CDR1 is SGHDN and CDR2 FVKESK. With V trimmed by 0 bases and J by 8 bases, 9 bases remained unmatched. This CDR3 comprises 17 residues. This CDR3 reads CASSQDWGLAGGDIQYF. The CDR3 nucleotides are TGTGCCAGCAGCCAAGATTGGGGGCTAGCGGGGGGAGACATTCAGTACTTC.

This clonotype was seen at least ten times. The CDR3 DNA follows: TGTGCCACCAGTGATAAGCGGGGGGGCTACACAGATACGCAGTATTTT. Its protein is CATSDKRGGYTDTQYF. The rearrangement links TRBV24-1 to TRBJ2-3, with 10 bases aligning to TRBD2. The CDR3 totals 16 residues. J was trimmed by 2 bases and V by 3 bases; bases with no gene match: 4. Germline CDR1 reads KGHDR; CDR2 reads SFDVKD.

The count of this clonotype is one. Just one base apart from a much larger clone, this may be a read error. The chain uses TRBV5-1 and TRBJ2-3; no firm D call. The CDR3 is 15 residues long. The V gene's germline CDR1 is SGHRS and CDR2 YFSETQ. The ends were cut back, 0 bases at V and 4 bases at J, with 12 bases in the middle. The CDR3: CASSLASMVADTQYF. CDR3 DNA sequence: TGCGCCAGCAGCTTGGCCTCCATGGTGGCAGATACGCAGTATTTT.

Relative to its sample, this clonotype is medium-sized. This rearrangement joins TRBV6-5 to TRBJ2-7; TRBD1 matches 9 bases. The CDR3 is made up of 15 amino acids. CDR1 MNHEY and CDR2 SVGAGI come from the germline V gene. V gave up 2 bases and J gave up 0 bases; unmatched junction bases: 2. The DNA for the CDR3 is TGTGCCAGCAGTTACGGGACAGGGAGCTCCTACGAGCAGTACGTC. Amino acids: CASSYGTGSSYEQYV.

The chain carries TRBV7-9 and TRBJ1-1; no firm D call. The CDR3 spans 13 residues. Germline V gene lookup returns CDR1 SEHNR and CDR2 FQNEAQ (reference sequence). The ends were cut back, 4 bases at V and 1 base at J, with 7 bases in the middle. The CDR3 reads CASSSEWNTEAFF. In nucleotides, the CDR3 is TGTGCCAGCAGCTCTGAATGGAACACTGAAGCTTTCTTT.

By its share, this clonotype is medium-sized. The chain is built from TRBV6-5 and TRBJ1-2; D unresolved. The CDR3 loop spans 15 amino acids. V shed 2 bases and J shed 7 bases, with 17 bases lying between them. CDR1 MNHEY and CDR2 SVGAGI come from the germline V gene. The CDR3 region is CASSYKGFGRGGYTF. As DNA, the CDR3 is TGTGCCAGCAGTTACAAAGGGTTTGGCCGTGGTGGCTACACCTTC.

This clonotype is labeled as medium-sized. The chain joins TRBV5-1 to TRBJ1-6, with a possible D match to TRBD1 (6 bases). CDR3 length equals 16 residues. The germline V gene encodes CDR1 SGHRS and CDR2 YFSETQ. Trimming stripped 3 bases from V and 5 bases from J, with 15 bases between. The CDR3 nucleotides read TGCGCCAGCAGCTCGGGGGCCGGAGGGGATAATTCACCCCTCCACTTT. This sequence encodes CASSSGAGGDNSPLHF.

This clonotype was seen only a few times. The chain recombines TRBV20-1 with TRBJ2-7, with D tentatively TRBD2 (5 bases). CDR1 is DFQATT and CDR2 is SNEGSKA in the germline V gene (reference sequence). The V gene lost 0 bases and the J gene lost 0 bases, with 6 bases spanning the gap. The CDR3 runs to 13 residues. CDR3 loop: CSAREGSSYEQYV. CDR3 nucleotides: TGCAGTGCTAGAGAGGGGAGCTCCTACGAGCAGTACGTC.

This clonotype was observed many times. This chain uses TRBV27 with TRBJ1-4; 7 positions agree with TRBD1. This CDR3 has 15 amino acids. Germline V gives CDR1 MNHEY, CDR2 SMNVEV (reference sequence). Unmatched junction bases numbered 11, after V lost 8 bases and J lost 5 bases. CDR3 DNA sequence: TGTGCCAGCGCCCCAGGGGGGGTCCCAAATGAAAAACTGTTTTTT. This translates into CASAPGGVPNEKLFF. The full variable domain, its missing parts supplied by reference TRBV27 and TRBJ1-4, is EAQVTQNPRYLITVTGKKLTVTCSQNMNHEYMSWYRQDPGLGLRQIYYSMNVEVTDKGDVPEGYKVSRKEKRNFPLILESPSPNQTSLYFCASAPGGVPNEKLFFGSGTQLSVL.

By its share, this clonotype is medium-sized. The V call is TRBV5-6, the J call TRBJ2-1, with TRBD1 identical over 7 bases. The CDR3 has 14 amino acids. Per germline, CDR1 SGHDT and CDR2 YYEEEE. Trimming took 2 bases from V and 8 from J; bases not matched to a gene: 7. The DNA of the CDR3 is TGTGCCAGCAGCTTACCCGACAGGGCTGATGAGCAGTTCTTC. Amino acids: CASSLPDRADEQFF. The whole variable domain, remainder taken from reference TRBV5-6 and TRBJ2-1, is DAGVTQSPTHLIKTRGQQVTLRCSPKSGHDTVSWYQQALGQGPQFIFQYYEEEERQRGNFPDRFSGHQFPNYSSELNVNALLLGDSALYLCASSLPDRADEQFFGPGTRLTVL.

This clonotype is deemed medium-sized. J is TRBJ2-5 and V is TRBV28; a weak D match, TRBD2 (6 bases). V was trimmed by 3 bases and J by 4 bases, leaving 15 bases between them. This CDR3 contains 15 residues. Germline V gives CDR1 MDHEN, CDR2 SYDVKM. In DNA form, the CDR3 reads TGTGCCAGCAGTTTGGGGGGTTATCAGGGAGAGACCCAGTACTTC. Protein: CASSLGGYQGETQYF. Complete variable domain (other parts from reference TRBV28 and TRBJ2-5): DVKVTQSSRYLVKRTGEKVFLECVQDMDHENMFWYRQDPGLGLRLIYFSYDVKMKEKGDIPEGYSVSREKKERFSLILESASTNQTSMYLCASSLGGYQGETQYFGPGTRLLVL.

As concerns this clonotype: Since a much larger clone is just one base distant, this may be a read error. The chain carries TRBV24-1 and TRBJ2-2; TRBD1 agrees at 7 bases. Per the germline V gene, CDR1 is KGHDR and CDR2 is SFDVKD. The CDR3 contains 14 residues. V lost 6 bases and J lost 9; bases outside the gene matches: 9. In nucleotides, the CDR3 is TGTGCCACCAGTAGACAGGGCCAAATCAGGGAGCTGTTTTTT. It specifies CATSRQGQIRELFF.

By share of the sample, this clonotype is medium-sized. V is TRBV7-6 and J is TRBJ1-1, with D unresolved. The CDR3 extends over 11 amino acids. Germline values: CDR1 SGHVS, CDR2 FNYEAQ. The V end was cut by 5 bases, the J end by 4 bases, with 5 bases between. CDR3 nucleotides: TGTGCCAGCAGCGGGCCCACTGAAGCTTTCTTT. Its translation: CASSGPTEAFF.

This clonotype is categorized as medium-sized. The rearrangement links TRBV7-8 to TRBJ2-5, with 7 nucleotides matching TRBD2. Germline lookup yields CDR1 SGHVS and CDR2 FQNEAQ. V lost 3 bases to trimming and J lost 3 bases; unmatched junction nucleotides: 1. CDR3 length equals 13 residues. The CDR3 coding sequence is TGTGCCAGCAGCTTCGGGACTAAAGAGACCCAGTACTTC. The encoded protein is CASSFGTKETQYF.

This clonotype rates as medium-sized. The V and J genes are TRBV6-5 and TRBJ1-2; 7 bases fit TRBD1. CDR1 and CDR2 (germline): MNHEY, SVGAGI. V was clipped by 5 bases and J by 7 bases; unmatched bases: 13. The CDR3 covers 15 residues. CDR3 region: CASSPRIDRVAGYTF. CDR3 nucleotide sequence: TGTGCCAGCAGTCCCAGGATCGACAGGGTAGCTGGCTACACCTTC.

There are many counts of this clonotype. The gene calls are TRBV18 and TRBJ2-2; 8 positions match TRBD2. J gave up 2 bases and V 1 base, and 6 bases lay outside the gene matches. Germline-derived CDR1 and CDR2 are KGHSH and LQKENI. The CDR3 runs 17 residues. For the CDR3, the DNA is TGTGCCAGCTCACCACGGGAGCGGGAGCTAAACACCGGGGAGCTGTTTTTT. Amino acids: CASSPRERELNTGELFF.

Sample share makes this clonotype medium-sized. The chain carries TRBV6-1 and TRBJ2-7; D is unclear. V lost 3 bases to trimming and J lost 4 bases, with 19 bases between them. The CDR3 contains 16 residues. Germline CDR1 MNHNS, CDR2 SASEGT. Here the CDR3 reads CASSDWASAVAYEQYV. CDR3 in DNA: TGTGCCAGCAGTGACTGGGCCTCGGCAGTAGCTTACGAGCAGTACGTC.

In its sample, this clonotype was seen many times. V gene TRBV7-2 combines with J gene TRBJ1-5; 9 bases line up with TRBD1. The length of the CDR3 is 15 residues. Germline CDR1 is SGHTA and CDR2 is FQGNSA. Trimming removed 4 bases from V and 7 bases from J; junction bases left unmatched: 8. DNA of the CDR3: TGTGCCAGCAGCTCATCGGGACAGGGCCTCCAGCCCCAGCATTTT. Residues: CASSSSGQGLQPQHF.

This clonotype is categorized as medium-sized (0.01 to 0.1%). The chain is built from TRBV12-3 or TRBV12-4 and TRBJ1-2, with unresolved D. The CDR3 is 13 residues long. The V and J ends lost 3 bases and 4 bases respectively, with 9 bases between them. The CDR3 DNA sequence: TGTGCCAGCAGTTTTTTGGCTGGCTATGGCTACACCTTC. Its translation is CASSFLAGYGYTF.

The V gene is TRBV10-3, the J gene TRBJ2-1, with 11 positions matching TRBD2. This CDR3 comprises 15 residues. Germline trimming cut 4 bases from V and 5 bases from J; bases unmatched to any gene: 4. Looked up from germline, CDR1 is ENHRY and CDR2 is SYGVKD. The CDR3 protein is CAISGTSGGNNEQFF. The DNA for the CDR3 is TGTGCCATCAGTGGTACTAGCGGGGGCAACAATGAGCAGTTCTTC.